Listed below are T cell receptor beta chains from one sample, sequenced in a study of CD8+ T cells in alopecia areata. Profiling relied on immunoSEQ multiplex PCR, and the TCRdb table lists in-frame clones only, not all of them. The table has about 280,000 clones, 55% to 75% seen once. The sample consisted of CD4+ T cells sorted from blood, taken at week 24, from a patient treated with tofacitinib. The source is a human donor with alopecia areata. The CDR3 runs from the conserved cysteine through the conserved F or W. Fields, in order: D gene, CDR3 length, V gene, J gene, clone size, CDR3 DNA, CDR3 protein. The D gene is left open where the match is weak. Clone size is shown for a subset of rows, as once, few, many or a class of expanded clone.

-	15	TRBV7-2	TRBJ2-5	-	TGTGCCAGCAGCTTAGTTCCGGGCGCGGGAGAGACCCAGTACTTC	CASSLVPGAGETQYF
-	14	TRBV30	TRBJ1-5	few	TGTGCCTGGAGTATCACAGGGTGGGACCAGCCCCAGCATTTT	CAWSITGWDQPQHF
TRBD1	14	TRBV7-6	TRBJ1-1	-	TGTGCCAGCAGCTTATGGGGGATAGGACAGGGAGTTTTCTTT	CASSLWGIGQGVFF
TRBD2	17	TRBV15	TRBJ2-3	once	TGTGCCACCAGCAGAGACCTCCACGGGGGGGTCACAGATACGCAGTATTTT	CATSRDLHGGVTDTQYF
-	15	TRBV5-4	TRBJ1-1	-	TGTGCCAGCAGCTTGGAAGGGGTAGGAGGCACTGAAGCTTTCTTT	CASSLEGVGGTEAFF
-	16	TRBV4-1	TRBJ1-1	few	TGCGCCAGCAGCCAAGGTTCAGGGATCGTTAGCACTGAAGCTTTCTTT	CASSQGSGIVSTEAFF
TRBD2	12	TRBV4-1	TRBJ2-1	-	TGCGCCAGCAGCGGGAGGGAGGATGAGCAGTTCTTC	CASSGREDEQFF
-	13	TRBV7-2	TRBJ1-5	-	TGTGCCAGCAGCTTAGTGGAGAGTCAGCCCCAGCATTTT	CASSLVESQPQHF
TRBD1	15	TRBV29-1	TRBJ2-5	-	TGCAGCGTTGGGACCGGGACAGGGGGCCAAGAGACCCAGTACTTC	CSVGTGTGGQETQYF
-	14	TRBV7-9	TRBJ2-7	-	TGTGCCAGCACGATAGCCGGGGCGTCCTACGAGCAGTACTTC	CASTIAGASYEQYF
TRBD1	14	TRBV2	TRBJ1-2	-	TGTGCCAGCAACTTGGACAGGACCGACTATGGCTACACCTTC	CASNLDRTDYGYTF
-	11	TRBV20-1	TRBJ1-1	-	TGCAGTGCTACTAGGACAGTTGAAGCTTTCTTT	CSATRTVEAFF
-	15	TRBV4-3	TRBJ1-2	few	TGCGCCAGCAGCCAAGAAGCTGGACTCACATCAGGCTACACCTTC	CASSQEAGLTSGYTF
-	12	TRBV14	TRBJ2-5	few	TGTGCCAGCAGCCAATTCGTAGAGACCCAGTACTTC	CASSQFVETQYF
TRBD1	17	TRBV28	TRBJ1-5	-	TGTGCCAGCAGTTTATTGACAGGGGCCCGAAGCAATCAGCCCCAGCATTTT	CASSLLTGARSNQPQHF
-	15	TRBV15	TRBJ2-7	-	TGTGCCACCAGCAGAGATCGCACCGCCTCCTACGAGCAGTACTTC	CATSRDRTASYEQYF
-	14	TRBV30	TRBJ2-5	few	TGTGCCTGGAGTGCCGACAGGTCGGAAGAGACCCAGTACTTC	CAWSADRSEETQYF
TRBD1	17	TRBV7-3	TRBJ2-3	-	TGTGCCAGCAGCTTTAGGCCGGGACAGGCGACCACAGATACGCAGTATTTT	CASSFRPGQATTDTQYF
TRBD1	15	TRBV7-2	TRBJ1-2	-	TGTGCCAGCAGCATTCCACAGGGGGCTAGTTATGGCTACACCTTC	CASSIPQGASYGYTF
-	14	TRBV30	TRBJ1-4	-	TGTGCCTGGAGTACCGGGAGGGGAGGCGAAAAACTGTTTTTT	CAWSTGRGGEKLFF
-	14	TRBV29-1	TRBJ2-5	-	TGCAGCGGCGGGACTCCCGGGGCCTTAGAGACCCAGTACTTC	CSGGTPGALETQYF
-	14	TRBV4-1	TRBJ1-1	-	TGCGCCAGCAGCAATCCGGGGAAGGGACCTGAAGCTTTCTTT	CASSNPGKGPEAFF
-	14	TRBV29-1	TRBJ1-1	-	TGCAGCGTCTTGGACGGGGTCTCGTACACTGAAGCTTTCTTT	CSVLDGVSYTEAFF
TRBD1	14	TRBV7-9	TRBJ1-2	-	TGTGCCAGCAGCGGAGGACAGGGAGAGTATGGCTACACCTTC	CASSGGQGEYGYTF
TRBD1	16	TRBV7-2	TRBJ2-7	-	TGTGCCAGCAGCCTAAGGCCCGCGGGACAGGGCTACGAGCAGTACTTC	CASSLRPAGQGYEQYF
-	14	TRBV5-1	TRBJ2-7	-	TGCGCCAGCAGCTTGTCGGGGCGCAAATACGAGCAGTACTTC	CASSLSGRKYEQYF
-	14	TRBV7-9	TRBJ1-2	-	TGTGCCAGCAGCCACGGGGTGGAGGTCATAGGCTACACCTTC	CASSHGVEVIGYTF
-	17	TRBV4-2	TRBJ2-2	-	TGTGCCAGCAGCCCCGACATCGGGACGTCCATTACCGGGGAGCTGTTTTTT	CASSPDIGTSITGELFF